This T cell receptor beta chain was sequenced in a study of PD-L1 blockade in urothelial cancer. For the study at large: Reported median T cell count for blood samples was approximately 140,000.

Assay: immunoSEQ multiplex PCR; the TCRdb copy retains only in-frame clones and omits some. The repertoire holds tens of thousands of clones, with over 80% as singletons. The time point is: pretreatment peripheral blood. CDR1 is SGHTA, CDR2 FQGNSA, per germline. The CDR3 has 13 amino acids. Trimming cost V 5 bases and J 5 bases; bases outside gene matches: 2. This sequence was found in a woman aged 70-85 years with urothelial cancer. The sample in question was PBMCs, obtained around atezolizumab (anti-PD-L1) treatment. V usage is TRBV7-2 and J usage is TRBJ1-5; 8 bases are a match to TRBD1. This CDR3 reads CASSVQGDQPQHF. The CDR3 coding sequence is TGTGCCAGCAGCGTACAGGGGGATCAGCCCCAGCATTTT.